Below are 20 T cell receptor beta chains sequenced from a single sample in a study of control samples from healthy donors and cancer patients. The table came from immunoSEQ multiplex PCR; TCRdb's copy has only in-frame clones and leaves some out. There are 130,000 to 150,000 clones in the sample; around 90% occur only once, and roughly 3.1% lies in the top ten. The sample consisted of blood. Receptor source: a man aged 30-40 years in good health.

The gene calls are TRBV14 and TRBJ2-3; 9 bases are shared with TRBD1. This CDR3 has 15 residues. Per germline, CDR1 SGHDN and CDR2 FVKESK. Unmatched junction bases numbered 3, after V lost 3 bases and J lost 2 bases. In DNA, the CDR3 is TGTGCCAGCAGCCAGGGACAGGGTTACACAGATACGCAGTATTTT. It yields the protein CASSQGQGYTDTQYF.

This chain uses TRBV11-2 with TRBJ2-2; a possible D gene is TRBD1 (6 bases). The germline V gene encodes CDR1 SGHAT and CDR2 FQNNGV. The CDR3 is made up of 15 amino acids. Between the trimmed V and J ends, which lost 4 bases and 0 bases, there was a span of 9 bases. CDR3 residues: CASSSHRANTGELFF. CDR3 nucleotide sequence: TGTGCCAGCAGCTCCCACAGGGCGAACACCGGGGAGCTGTTTTTT.

The CDR3 region has the DNA TGTGCCAGCAGTGACGACAGGGCTCAAGCTTTCTTT. Its protein is CASSDDRAQAFF. The chain joins TRBV2 to TRBJ1-1; 7 bases align to TRBD1. The CDR3 sequence is 12 residues long. V lost 3 bases, J lost 9 bases, and 4 bases stayed unmatched. Germline CDR1 is SNHLY and CDR2 is FYNNEI.

This clone is a singleton in its sample. This chain connects TRBV24-1 to TRBJ1-1; 7 positions agree with TRBD1. The trim removed 4 bases at V and 5 bases at J, leaving 15 bases unmatched. The CDR3 runs to 17 residues. Germline CDR1 reads KGHDR; CDR2 reads SFDVKD. CDR3 residues: CATSDLPGTIRGTEAFF. CDR3 DNA sequence: TGTGCCACCAGTGACCTCCCCGGTACCATCAGGGGGACTGAAGCTTTCTTT.

CDR3 coding DNA: TGTGCCAGCAGCTTGCGGACGGGCTTCTCTGGGGCCAACGTCCTGACTTTC. It encodes CASSLRTGFSGANVLTF. This chain uses TRBV5-8 with TRBJ2-6; the D is unclear. The CDR3 has 17 residues. The germline gives CDR1 SGHTS, CDR2 YDEGEE. V lost 1 base and J lost 0, with 11 bases in between.

There are a few counts of this clone. The rearrangement joins TRBV6-6 to TRBJ1-5; D is perhaps TRBD1 (6 bases). CDR3 length: 14 amino acids. Germline-derived CDR1 and CDR2 are MNHNY and SVGAGI (reference sequence). The V end was cut by 5 bases, the J end by 2 bases, with 10 bases between. CDR3 DNA sequence: TGTGCCAGCAGTCCCTCAGGGGGCAATCAGCCCCAGCATTTT. Translating gives CASSPSGGNQPQHF.

This clone has more than one count but fewer than ten. The rearrangement uses TRBV6-5 and TRBJ1-1, with a tentative D call TRBD1 (5 bases). V lost 6 bases and J 3 bases, leaving 11 bases between the germline ends. This CDR3 comprises 13 residues. CDR1 is MNHEY, CDR2 SVGAGI, per germline. The CDR3 nucleotides read TGTGCCAGCAGGAGACAGCTTGACACTGAAGCTTTCTTT. Translated: CASRRQLDTEAFF.

The chain uses TRBV30 and TRBJ2-1; 7 bases match TRBD2. This CDR3 comprises 15 residues. The V segment lost 0 bases and the J segment 8 bases; nucleotides outside the gene matches: 10. Per germline, CDR1 GTSNPN and CDR2 SVGIG (reference sequence). CDR3 in amino acids: CAWSVSGPREDEQFF. The CDR3 nucleotides are TGTGCCTGGAGTGTAAGTGGACCACGGGAGGATGAGCAGTTCTTC.

The chain is built from TRBV2 and TRBJ1-1, with D possibly matching TRBD1 (5 bases). V shed 7 bases and J shed 4 bases, with 16 bases lying between them. Germline CDR1 SNHLY, CDR2 FYNNEI. This CDR3 contains 14 residues. The CDR3: CASKPRGLSTEAFF. CDR3 nucleotide sequence: TGTGCCAGCAAGCCAAGGGGCTTGAGCACTGAAGCTTTCTTT.

The rearrangement links TRBV18 to TRBJ2-1, with 7 bases lining up with TRBD1. J lost 3 bases, V lost 1 base, and 3 bases had no gene match. The CDR3 length is 15 residues. Germline V gene data show CDR1 as KGHSH and CDR2 as LQKENI. CDR3 coding DNA: TGTGCCAGCTCACCACGGGACAGTGACTACAATGAGCAGTTCTTC. Translating it yields CASSPRDSDYNEQFF.

This clone was observed a handful of times. The chain couples TRBV6-2 or TRBV6-3 to TRBJ2-1; 11 bases match TRBD2. This CDR3 has 16 residues. Germline V gene sequence: CDR1 MNHEY, CDR2 SVGEGT. Trimming cost V 5 bases and J 4 bases; bases outside gene matches: 7. CDR3 DNA sequence: TGTGCCAGCAGTCTTCCCGTAGCGGGGGGGTACAATGAGCAGTTCTTC. It specifies CASSLPVAGGYNEQFF.

This chain joins TRBV11-3 and TRBJ1-5, with 8 bases matching TRBD1. CDR3 length equals 18 residues. Trimming at V came to 0 bases and at J to 5 bases, leaving 12 bases not matched to a gene. Germline assignment: CDR1 SGHNT and CDR2 YENEEA. The CDR3 sequence is CASSLEGRATGDYQPQHF. The CDR3 nucleotides read TGTGCCAGCAGCTTAGAGGGGCGGGCGACAGGGGATTATCAGCCCCAGCATTTT.

CDR3 bases: TGCGCCAGCAGCTTGGTCGCGGGGGTGAACAATGAGCAGTTCTTC. Its protein is CASSLVAGVNNEQFF. The chain carries TRBV5-1 and TRBJ2-1; 7 bases map to TRBD2. The CDR3 consists of 15 residues. With 0 bases clipped from V and 5 bases from J, the junction kept 5 bases outside the gene matches. CDR1 is SGHRS and CDR2 is YFSETQ in the germline V gene.

The chain links TRBV19 to TRBJ1-1, with D perhaps matching TRBD1 (5 bases). The V end lost 6 bases, the J end lost 4 bases, and 12 bases lay between the germline ends. Germline CDR1 and CDR2: LNHDA and SQIVND (reference sequence). The CDR3 consists of 13 residues. The CDR3 coding sequence is TGTGCCAGTAGGGAGGGGTCTGCCACTGAAGCTTTCTTT. Translated, it gives CASREGSATEAFF.

The rearrangement joins TRBV19 to TRBJ1-2; D is undetermined. Between the trimmed V and J ends, which lost 4 bases and 6 bases, there was a span of 15 bases. The CDR3 covers 14 residues. Germline V gives CDR1 LNHDA, CDR2 SQIVND (reference sequence). CDR3: CASSTPPTSDGYTF. CDR3 bases: TGTGCCAGTAGTACCCCCCCGACCAGCGATGGCTACACCTTC.

This chain joins TRBV28 and TRBJ2-7, with a possible D match to TRBD1 (7 bases). Per germline, CDR1 MDHEN and CDR2 SYDVKM. This CDR3 has 16 amino acids. V dropped 4 bases and J dropped 9 bases, with 25 bases sitting between them. The chain's CDR3 is CASSSSWDRPTEGQYF. CDR3 DNA sequence: TGTGCCAGCAGTTCTTCCTGGGACAGACCCACGGAGGGGCAGTACTTC. Looking up the rest from reference TRBV28 and TRBJ2-7 gives the full variable domain: DVKVTQSSRYLVKRTGEKVFLECVQDMDHENMFWYRQDPGLGLRLIYFSYDVKMKEKGDIPEGYSVSREKKERFSLILESASTNQTSMYLCASSSSWDRPTEGQYFGPGTRLTVT.

V is TRBV7-9 and J is TRBJ2-1; the D gene is possibly TRBD2 (5 bases). In germline, CDR1 is SEHNR, CDR2 FQNEAQ (reference sequence). V lost 5 bases to trimming and J lost 0 bases, with 11 bases between them. This CDR3 has 15 residues. CDR3 DNA sequence: TGTGCCAGCAGCGGAGGCTTGAGCTCCTACAATGAGCAGTTCTTC. Residues: CASSGGLSSYNEQFF.

The J gene is TRBJ1-2, the V gene TRBV6-1, with TRBD1 identical over 8 bases. The CDR3 is 16 residues long. CDR1 and CDR2 (germline): MNHNS, SASEGT. The J segment lost 4 bases and the V segment lost 0 bases, leaving 7 bases of the junction unmatched. CDR3 amino acids: CASSEAGVQGAYGYTF. The CDR3 bases are TGTGCCAGCAGTGAAGCCGGGGTGCAGGGGGCCTATGGCTACACCTTC.

Here the CDR3 reads CASSPRDSNGYTF. The CDR3 region has the DNA TGTGCCAGCAGCCCCAGGGACAGTAATGGCTACACCTTC. The chain couples TRBV7-2 to TRBJ1-2; 7 bases map to TRBD1. Germline V lookup: CDR1 SGHTA, CDR2 FQGNSA. After removal of 5 bases from V and 6 bases from J, the junction contained 6 bases not matched to a gene. CDR3 length: 13 residues.

Here the CDR3 DNA reads TGTGCCAGCAGTCAGACAGCGAACACTGAAGCTTTCTTT. Its translation: CASSQTANTEAFF. The chain joins TRBV27 to TRBJ1-1, with TRBD1 as a possible D gene (5 bases). Trimming took off 5 bases at V and 1 base at J, with 8 bases between the two ends. The germline gives CDR1 MNHEY, CDR2 SMNVEV (reference sequence). The CDR3 has 13 residues.